This TCR beta chain was obtained from a study of OX40 agonist ivuxolimab in advanced cancers. Study-level findings and limits: Clones of CD4+ and CD8+ blood T cells grew by week 6 at doses of 0.1 to 3.0 mg/kg.

As concerns this clone: Its antigen is unidentified.

The repertoire was sequenced with immunoSEQ multiplex PCR; TCRdb's copy has only in-frame clones and lacks some. The data hold 66,000 or so clones, with around 81% observed a single time. Material: CD4+ or CD8+ T cells sorted from blood, obtained in a trial of the OX40 agonist ivuxolimab. This clonotype originated in an adult with an advanced solid tumor such as melanoma, head and neck, liver or kidney cancer.

The CDR3 bases are TGTGCCAGCAGTAGGGGGGGGGTCGGCTACACCTTC. As protein: CASSRGGVGYTF. This sequence joins TRBV6-1 and TRBJ1-2; D possibly corresponds to TRBD1 (6 bases). Germline V CDR1 and CDR2: MNHNS, SASEGT. Deletions cut 5 bases from V and 8 bases from J, with 12 bases between. This CDR3 region has 12 residues.